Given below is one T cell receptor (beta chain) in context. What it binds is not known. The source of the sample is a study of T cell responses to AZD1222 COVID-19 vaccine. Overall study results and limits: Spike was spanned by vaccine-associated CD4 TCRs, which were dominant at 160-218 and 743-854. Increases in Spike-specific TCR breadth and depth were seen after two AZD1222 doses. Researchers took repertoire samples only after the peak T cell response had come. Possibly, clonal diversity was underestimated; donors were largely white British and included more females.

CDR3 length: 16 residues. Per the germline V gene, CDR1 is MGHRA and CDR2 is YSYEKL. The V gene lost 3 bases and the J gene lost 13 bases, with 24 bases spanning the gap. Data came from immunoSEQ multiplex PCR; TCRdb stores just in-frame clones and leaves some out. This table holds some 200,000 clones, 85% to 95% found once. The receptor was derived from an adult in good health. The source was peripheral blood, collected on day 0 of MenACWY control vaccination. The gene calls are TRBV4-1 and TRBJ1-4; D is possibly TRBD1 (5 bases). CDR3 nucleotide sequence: TGCGCCAGCAGCCACCTCGCGACGGGGGTCGGTTTCGGACTGTTTTTT. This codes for CASSHLATGVGFGLFF.